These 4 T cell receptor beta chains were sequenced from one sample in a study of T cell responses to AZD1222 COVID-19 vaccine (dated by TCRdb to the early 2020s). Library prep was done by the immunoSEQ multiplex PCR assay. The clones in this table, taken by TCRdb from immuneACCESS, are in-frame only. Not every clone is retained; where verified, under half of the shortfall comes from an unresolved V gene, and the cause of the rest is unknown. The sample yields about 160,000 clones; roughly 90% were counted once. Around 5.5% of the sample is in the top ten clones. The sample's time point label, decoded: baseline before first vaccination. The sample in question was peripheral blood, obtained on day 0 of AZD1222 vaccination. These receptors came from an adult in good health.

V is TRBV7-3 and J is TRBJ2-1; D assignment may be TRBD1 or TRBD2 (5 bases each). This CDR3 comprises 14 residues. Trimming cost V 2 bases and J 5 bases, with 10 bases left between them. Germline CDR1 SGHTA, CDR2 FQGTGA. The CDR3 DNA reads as TGTGCCAGCAGCTTATCGGGGCCGAACAATGAGCAGTTCTTC. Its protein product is CASSLSGPNNEQFF.

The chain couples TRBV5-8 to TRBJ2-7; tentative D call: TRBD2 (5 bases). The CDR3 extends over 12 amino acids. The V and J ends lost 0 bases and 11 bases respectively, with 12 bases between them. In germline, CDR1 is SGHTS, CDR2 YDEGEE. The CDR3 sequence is CASSLGWTWEYF. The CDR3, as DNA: TGTGCCAGCAGCTTGGGGTGGACTTGGGAGTACTTC.

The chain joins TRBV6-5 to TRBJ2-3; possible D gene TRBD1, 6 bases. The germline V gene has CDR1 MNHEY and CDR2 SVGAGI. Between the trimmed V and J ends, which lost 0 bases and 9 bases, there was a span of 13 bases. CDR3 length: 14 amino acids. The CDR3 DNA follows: TGTGCCAGCAGTTACTCAAATGGTAGGGGGACGCAGTATTTT. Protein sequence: CASSYSNGRGTQYF.

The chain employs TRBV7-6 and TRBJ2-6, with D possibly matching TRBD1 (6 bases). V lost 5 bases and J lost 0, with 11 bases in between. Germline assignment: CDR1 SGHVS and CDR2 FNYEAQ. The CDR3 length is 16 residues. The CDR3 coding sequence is TGTGCCAGCAGCCCAGACAGGAGCTCTGGGGCCAACGTCCTGACTTTC. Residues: CASSPDRSSGANVLTF. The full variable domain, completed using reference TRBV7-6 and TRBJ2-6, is GAGVSQSPRYKVTKRGQDVALRCDPISGHVSLYWYRQALGQGPEFLTYFNYEAQQDKSGLPNDRFSAERPEGSISTLTIQRTEQRDSAMYRCASSPDRSSGANVLTFGAGSRLTVL.